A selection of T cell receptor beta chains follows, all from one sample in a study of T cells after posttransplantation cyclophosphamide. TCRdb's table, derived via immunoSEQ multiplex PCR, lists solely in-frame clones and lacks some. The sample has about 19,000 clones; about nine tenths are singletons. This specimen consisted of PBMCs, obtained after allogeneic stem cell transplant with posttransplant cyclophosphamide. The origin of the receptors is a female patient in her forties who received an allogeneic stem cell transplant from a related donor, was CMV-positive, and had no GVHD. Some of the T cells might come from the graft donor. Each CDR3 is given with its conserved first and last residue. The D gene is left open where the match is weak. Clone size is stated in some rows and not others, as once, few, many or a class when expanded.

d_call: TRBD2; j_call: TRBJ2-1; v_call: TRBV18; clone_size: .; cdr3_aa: CASSPPGLAYNEQFF; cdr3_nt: TGTGCCAGCTCACCACCGGGACTAGCGTACAATGAGCAGTTCTTC
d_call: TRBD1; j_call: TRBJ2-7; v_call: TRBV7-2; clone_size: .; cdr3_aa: CASSLNRGLDEQYF; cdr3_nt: TGTGCCAGCAGCTTAAACAGGGGGCTGGACGAGCAGTACTTC
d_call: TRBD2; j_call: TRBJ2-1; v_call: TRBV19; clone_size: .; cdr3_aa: CASAGVSYNEQFF; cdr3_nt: TGTGCCAGTGCGGGAGTCTCCTACAATGAGCAGTTCTTC
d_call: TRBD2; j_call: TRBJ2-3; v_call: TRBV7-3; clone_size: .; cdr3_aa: CASRLLAGGSDTQYF; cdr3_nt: TGTGCCAGCAGGTTACTAGCGGGAGGGTCAGATACGCAGTATTTT
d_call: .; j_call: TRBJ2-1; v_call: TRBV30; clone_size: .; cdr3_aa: CAWSYRDNEQFF; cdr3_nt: TGTGCCTGGAGTTACAGAGACAATGAGCAGTTCTTC
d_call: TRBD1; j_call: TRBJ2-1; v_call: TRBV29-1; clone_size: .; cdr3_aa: CSVVETGWYNEQFF; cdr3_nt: TGCAGCGTTGTGGAGACAGGGTGGTACAATGAGCAGTTCTTC
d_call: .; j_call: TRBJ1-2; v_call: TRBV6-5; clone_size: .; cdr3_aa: CASSYSDKKYGYTF; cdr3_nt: TGTGCCAGCAGTTACTCGGACAAAAAGTATGGCTACACCTTC
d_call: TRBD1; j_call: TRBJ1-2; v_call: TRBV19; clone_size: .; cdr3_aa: CASRTTGELFGYTF; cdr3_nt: TGTGCCAGTAGGACGACAGGGGAGTTATTTGGCTACACCTTC
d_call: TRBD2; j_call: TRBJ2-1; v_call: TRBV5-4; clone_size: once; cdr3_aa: CAVGRGAGGGRGNEQFF; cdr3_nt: TGTGCCGTCGGCCGGGGAGCGGGAGGGGGAAGGGGGAATGAGCAGTTCTTC
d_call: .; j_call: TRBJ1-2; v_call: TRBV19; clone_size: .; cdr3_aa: CASTPTDNYGYTF; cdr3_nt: TGTGCCAGTACCCCGACAGACAACTATGGCTACACCTTC
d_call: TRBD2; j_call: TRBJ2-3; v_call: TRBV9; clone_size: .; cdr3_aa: CASSVNTLGTTTDTQYF; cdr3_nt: TGTGCCAGCAGCGTAAACACCCTCGGGACTACCACAGATACGCAGTATTTT
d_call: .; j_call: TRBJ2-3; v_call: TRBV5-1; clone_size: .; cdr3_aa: CASSWTADDTQYF; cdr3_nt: TGCGCCAGCAGCTGGACAGCGGATGATACGCAGTATTTT
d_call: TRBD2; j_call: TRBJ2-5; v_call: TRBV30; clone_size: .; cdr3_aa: CAWSDMGGRILETQYF; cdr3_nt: TGTGCCTGGAGCGATATGGGCGGGAGAATCTTGGAGACCCAGTACTTC
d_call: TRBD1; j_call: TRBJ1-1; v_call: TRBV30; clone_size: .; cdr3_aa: CAWRVQGAPEAFF; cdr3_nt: TGTGCCTGGAGAGTTCAGGGGGCCCCTGAAGCTTTCTTT
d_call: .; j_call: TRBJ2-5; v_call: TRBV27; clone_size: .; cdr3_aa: CASSQRQGLGTQYF; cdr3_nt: TGTGCCAGCAGTCAAAGACAGGGACTCGGGACCCAGTACTTC
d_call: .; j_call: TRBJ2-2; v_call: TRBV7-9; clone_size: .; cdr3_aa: CASTLEGGRPTGELFF; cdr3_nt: TGTGCCAGCACCCTGGAGGGGGGGCGCCCGACCGGGGAGCTGTTTTTT
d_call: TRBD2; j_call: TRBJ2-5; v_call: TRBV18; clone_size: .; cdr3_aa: CASSPGTSGSLETQYF; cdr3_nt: TGTGCCAGCTCACCAGGGACTAGCGGGAGTTTAGAGACCCAGTACTTC
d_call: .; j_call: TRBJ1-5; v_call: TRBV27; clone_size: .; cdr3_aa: CASSFKRAGWNQPQHF; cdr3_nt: TGTGCCAGCAGTTTCAAAAGGGCAGGGTGGAATCAGCCCCAGCATTTT